This entry is about one T cell receptor (beta chain). Profiled with immunoSEQ multiplex PCR; TCRdb holds only in-frame clones, not every one. The table records about 140,000 clones, about 83% of them present only once. The entry originates in a study of blood T cell repertoires in COVID-19. After removal of 6 bases from V and 3 bases from J, the junction contained 9 bases not matched to a gene. Germline CDR1 and CDR2: MNHEY and SMNVEV (reference sequence). This CDR3 spans 15 amino acids. The specimen was peripheral blood. This TCR derives from a woman aged 40 to 50 with acute or convalescent COVID-19. This sequence joins TRBV27 and TRBJ2-7; 9 positions agree with TRBD1. In DNA form, the CDR3 reads TGTGCCAGCAGGCCTACAGGGGGCGCGAGCTACGAGCAGTACTTC. Its translation: CASRPTGGASYEQYF.